Listed below are T cell receptor beta chains from one sample, sequenced in a study of shared clonotypes between healthy human individuals. Only in-frame clones appear in the TCRdb table, and some are missing; sequencing was by immunoSEQ multiplex PCR. The table has more than 2 million clones, about 95% seen once. Input material: naive CD4+ T cells sorted from blood. The receptor set was obtained from a man aged 18 to 29 in good health. Both conserved end residues are part of each CDR3.

TRBV6-6,TRBJ2-7,CASSDRSRGYEQYF
TRBV30,TRBJ2-5,CAWSGKGTEETQYF
TRBV2,TRBJ1-4,CASSARQGVNEKLFF
TRBV2,TRBJ1-6,CASTGRQNSPLHF
TRBV19,TRBJ1-5,CASSGGPIFYQPQHF
TRBV5-8,TRBJ2-6,CASRFPGANVLTF
TRBV21-1,TRBJ2-7,CASSKVPHYGAVDYEQYF
TRBV5-6,TRBJ1-1,CASSHRSTEAFF
TRBV30,TRBJ1-1,CAWVQQNTEAFF
TRBV6-1,TRBJ1-5,CASSVGTGKNQPQHF
TRBV7-2,TRBJ2-3,CASSGHSGSGADTQYF
TRBV19,TRBJ2-5,CASSPPRPGTQYF
TRBV13,TRBJ2-1,CASSTRRTGGLEQFF
TRBV11-2,TRBJ1-5,CASSAGQGSNQPQHF
TRBV5-1,TRBJ2-3,CASSFTGLQPDTQYF
TRBV30,TRBJ2-1,CAWSAGGVNEQFF
TRBV30,TRBJ1-2,CAWSRRRGTYGYTF
TRBV4-1,TRBJ1-4,CASSQTHLWGPNEKLFF
TRBV27,TRBJ1-4,CASRPRTASTNEKLFF
TRBV10-1,TRBJ2-3,CASSEFSAGTDTQYF
TRBV19,TRBJ1-5,CASSSESNQPQHF
TRBV27,TRBJ2-7,CASSLSSGTGPKEQYF
TRBV9,TRBJ2-1,CASSVGSGGAIEQFF
TRBV6-5,TRBJ2-7,CASSYSLAGGSYEQYF
TRBV7-9,TRBJ1-5,CASSPAAQYHDSNQPQHF
TRBV11-3,TRBJ2-7,CASSPPGLAYEQYF
TRBV5-1,TRBJ2-5,CASSSGTEETQYF
TRBV5-1,TRBJ1-2,CASSSGTGKYYGYTF